This T cell receptor (beta chain) was recovered during a study of TET2 disruption in CD19-targeted CAR T cells (dated by TCRdb to about 2018). For the study in its entirety: Sample numbers were set by the original clinical trial design and sample availability, with no additional inclusion criteria. Overall study results and their limits: The conclusions about the patient's CAR T cells were based on extensive analysis of only one subject.

As for this clone: The specificity of this receptor is unknown. The read terminates 3 residues ahead of where the CDR3 ends, so the germline J gene completes it.

The sample's treatment or condition, from its label and the paper: autologous CTL019 cells: CD19 CAR with 4-1BB and CD3 zeta domains. The CD19 CAR incorporated TCR zeta and 4-1BB costimulatory signaling domains. Leukapheresis was used to collect T cells from peripheral blood for manufacturing CTL019. The DNeasy Blood and Tissue Kit was used to extract genomic DNA from pre-infusion T cells, peripheral blood, or sorted post-infusion T cells. The immunoSEQ assay was used to perform TCR beta chain deep sequencing. In the authors' own workflow: Only productive TCR beta rearrangements went into calculating clonotype frequencies. Here the immuneACCESS table is served through TCRdb, limited to in-frame sequences with V and J called. Missing clones are a known gap in these copies; in checked studies unresolved V genes cover under half, and the rest lacks a known reason. Clone size and the V and J calls come from that table; the DNA yielded D and trimming. Per the sample table, the count is under 30,000 clones. Under 2.5% of the sample goes to the ten largest clones.

V gives up 6 bases and J gives up 9 bases, and the segment between their germline ends measures 9 bases. Its CDR3 holds 11 amino acids, cysteine through phenylalanine. Sequencing covers 24 bases of the CDR3, shown here with the frame starting at base 1. The input for sequencing was CD8- CAR+ T cells sorted from cultured blood T cells, taken for CD19 CAR T cell therapy. What this sample's cell subset or site label stands for: CD8-negative CAR-positive T cells from the infusion product. The chain was built from TRBV12-3 or TRBV12-4 and TRBJ2-1; no D gene is confidently identified. This receptor was identified in a man aged 70 or older with chronic lymphocytic leukemia. The sequenced part of the CDR3 DNA is TGTGCCAGCAGGGCGGTTGGTGAG. This codes for CASRAVGE. The entire CDR3 reads CASRAVGEQFF.